This T cell receptor beta chain was profiled in a study of blood T cell repertoires in COVID-19. Study details: Italy, Spain and the United States were the sources of the convalescent and acute COVID-19 samples. In each case, the material was cDNA or gDNA derived from T cells, B-cell-depleted T cells, or PBMCs.

Study processing details: Researchers report that nucleated cell counts were estimated from reference gene primer amplification. Method: immunoSEQ multiplex PCR; TCRdb's copy keeps in-frame clones and lacks some. V, J and clone size were drawn from that table, and D and trimming were deduced from the DNA. The table includes some 320,000 clones, roughly 91% detected once. In germline, CDR1 is SNHLY, CDR2 FYNNEI. The V end was cut by 3 bases, the J end by 6 bases, with 14 bases between. This CDR3 spans 14 amino acids. This TCR was sampled from a woman aged 45-65 years who had been exposed to COVID-19. Sequencing was carried out using PBMCs or T cells enriched from blood (not recorded which). This chain links TRBV2 with TRBJ1-2; possibly TRBD1 for D (6 bases). DNA for the CDR3: TGTGCCAGCAGTGACGTGAGGACAGCGGATGGCTACACCTTC. Protein product: CASSDVRTADGYTF.